What follows are 18 T cell receptor beta chains derived from one specimen sequenced in a study of Ad26.COV2.S vaccination and SARS-CoV-2 variants. Treatment noted: roughly 19 received Ad26.COV2.S at low or high dose, single or two shots; about 5 received placebo; per-sample allocation not given. Vaccine and placebo recipients were sampled on day 63 after the first injection. Clones were read by immunoSEQ multiplex PCR, and TCRdb kept only the in-frame ones, dropping some. The sample yields some 340,000 clones, roughly 80% seen once. Source: peripheral blood, taken in a trial of Ad26.COV2.S vaccine versus placebo. Every receptor here comes from a person aged 18-60 years who received the Ad26.COV2.S COVID-19 vaccine or a placebo.

The V gene is TRBV14, the J gene TRBJ2-3; D tentatively fits TRBD1 or TRBD2 (6 bases each). The germline V and J ends were trimmed by 5 bases and 7 bases, with 13 bases remaining between them. The CDR3 is 13 amino acids. Germline lookup yields CDR1 SGHDN and CDR2 FVKESK. The CDR3 DNA follows: TGTGCCAGCAGCGGACCCGGGGGCAATACGCAGTATTTT. Its translation: CASSGPGGNTQYF.

V gene TRBV7-9 combines with J gene TRBJ2-7; 8 bases line up with TRBD1. Germline loops: CDR1 SEHNR, CDR2 FQNEAQ (reference sequence). With V trimmed by 7 bases and J by 0 bases, 5 bases remained unmatched. The length of the CDR3 is 14 residues. The CDR3 region has the DNA TGTGCCAGCACCCGACAGGGGAGCTCCTACGAGCAGTACTTC. It yields the protein CASTRQGSSYEQYF.

The chain uses TRBV3-1 (or the pseudogene TRBV3-2) and TRBJ1-5; TRBD1 agrees at 11 bases. There are 21 residues in the CDR3. The V and J ends lost 0 bases and 1 base, in that order; junction bases with no gene match: 14. Germline CDR1 LGHDT, CDR2 YNNKEL (reference sequence). The CDR3 DNA sequence: TGTGCCAGCAGCCAAGATTCGCGGACAGGGGGCGGTCTGGGCAGCAATCAGCCCCAGCATTTT. It is translated as CASSQDSRTGGGLGSNQPQHF.

V usage is TRBV7-8 and J usage is TRBJ2-7; D may match TRBD1 or TRBD2 (5 bases each). Germline assignment: CDR1 SGHVS and CDR2 FQNEAQ. The V and J ends lost 5 bases and 0 bases respectively, with 14 bases between them. CDR3 size: 15 residues. The CDR3 DNA is TGTGCCAGCAGCCTGATAGGGACCGGCTCCTACGAGCAGTACTTC. Residues: CASSLIGTGSYEQYF.

The chain has TRBV9 and TRBJ1-5; D perhaps matches TRBD1 (6 bases). Germline V lookup: CDR1 SGDLS, CDR2 YYNGEE. The CDR3 runs 14 residues. The V end was cut by 10 bases, the J end by 6 bases, with 20 bases between. The CDR3, as DNA: TGTGCCCGCCGCGAGGGGGGGGGCTTTCAGCCCCAGCATTTT. It encodes CARREGGGFQPQHF.

The rearrangement uses TRBV5-6 and TRBJ1-2; D unclear. Between the trimmed V and J ends, which lost 1 base and 6 bases, there was a span of 10 bases. The CDR3 totals 13 residues. The germline CDR1 and CDR2 sequences are SGHDT and YYEEEE. The CDR3: CASSLTGQHGYTF. In nucleotides, the CDR3 is TGTGCCAGCAGCTTGACCGGGCAACATGGCTACACCTTC. Full variable domain (missing parts from reference TRBV5-6 and TRBJ1-2): DAGVTQSPTHLIKTRGQQVTLRCSPKSGHDTVSWYQQALGQGPQFIFQYYEEEERQRGNFPDRFSGHQFPNYSSELNVNALLLGDSALYLCASSLTGQHGYTFGSGTRLTVV.

The J gene is TRBJ1-1, the V gene TRBV12-3 or TRBV12-4; weak D call: TRBD1 (5 bases). This CDR3 is 11 amino acids long. CDR3 DNA: TGTGCTACAGGTTCGGGCACTGAAGCTTTCTTT. Translating gives CATGSGTEAFF.

This clone has only a few counts. The chain uses TRBV6-4 and TRBJ1-4; 9 positions match TRBD1. Germline V gene sequence: CDR1 MRHNA, CDR2 SNTAGT. The CDR3 has 16 amino acids. Trimming cost V 5 bases and J 3 bases; bases outside gene matches: 7. The CDR3 sequence is CASSPRTGASNEKLFF. The CDR3 nucleotides read TGTGCCAGCAGTCCTCGGACAGGGGCCTCTAATGAAAAACTGTTTTTT.

The rearrangement uses TRBV5-1 and TRBJ1-1; D is possibly TRBD1 (5 bases). The length of the CDR3 is 14 residues. V gave up 2 bases and J gave up 3 bases, with 11 bases separating them. Germline assignment: CDR1 SGHRS and CDR2 YFSETQ. The CDR3 DNA sequence: TGCGCCAGCAGCTTTACCGGGGCAGACACTGAAGCTTTCTTT. Translation: CASSFTGADTEAFF.

CDR3 sequence (DNA): TGTGCCAGCAGTGACTCCTCGGGGAATCAGCCCCAGCATTTT. Translating it yields CASSDSSGNQPQHF. The J gene is TRBJ1-5, the V gene TRBV6-4; D ambiguous. CDR3 size: 14 residues. The germline V gene encodes CDR1 MRHNA and CDR2 SNTAGT. V shed 0 bases and J shed 4 bases, with 7 bases lying between them.

The rearrangement joins TRBV13 to TRBJ2-7, with a weak D call TRBD2 (6 bases). CDR1 and CDR2 from the germline V gene are PRHDT and FYEKMQ (reference sequence). V was clipped by 3 bases and J by 6 bases, with 9 bases between them. The CDR3 runs 12 residues. The CDR3, as DNA: TGTGCCAGCAGCTTTTCGGGGGTCGAGCAGTACTTC. Protein: CASSFSGVEQYF.

V usage is TRBV5-4 and J usage is TRBJ2-7, with 7 bases lining up with TRBD1. V lost 5 bases to trimming and J lost 0 bases; unmatched junction nucleotides: 11. The germline CDR1 and CDR2 sequences are SGHNT and YYREEE (reference sequence). CDR3 length: 16 amino acids. The CDR3 loop reads CASRRSQGVSSYEQYF. For the CDR3, the DNA is TGTGCCAGCAGACGAAGCCAGGGGGTGAGCTCCTACGAGCAGTACTTC.

The chain carries TRBV4-2 and TRBJ1-1; possibly TRBD1 for D (6 bases). The CDR3 is 17 amino acids. Germline CDR1 LGHNA, CDR2 YNFKEQ. V was clipped by 0 bases and J by 5 bases, with 19 bases between them. This CDR3 reads CASSQDLRGWRGTEAFF. The DNA for the CDR3 is TGTGCCAGCAGCCAAGATCTCAGGGGTTGGAGAGGGACTGAAGCTTTCTTT.

The chain carries TRBV27 and TRBJ1-5; the D is unclear. V was cut by 6 bases and J by 2 bases, with 23 bases left in between. Per germline, CDR1 MNHEY and CDR2 SMNVEV (reference sequence). The CDR3 consists of 18 residues. The CDR3 spells CASSLKAWVPGGNQPQHF. CDR3 in DNA: TGTGCCAGCAGCCTAAAGGCTTGGGTACCTGGGGGCAATCAGCCCCAGCATTTT.

J is TRBJ2-7 and V is TRBV20-1; no clear D. V was cut by 3 bases and J by 0 bases, with 24 bases left in between. This CDR3 contains 18 residues. CDR1 is DFQATT, CDR2 SNEGSKA, per germline (reference sequence). CDR3 sequence reads: CSASPVSLVGTSSYEQYF. The CDR3 DNA is TGCAGTGCTAGTCCAGTTTCTTTGGTGGGAACGAGCTCCTACGAGCAGTACTTC.

Turning to this clone: The germline gene is not matched at one end of the junction; a read error may be the cause. The chain joins TRBV19 to TRBJ2-5; possibly TRBD1 for D (5 bases). The CDR3 is made up of 14 amino acids. CDR1 and CDR2 from the germline V gene are LNHDA and SQIVND (reference sequence). CDR3 amino acids: CASSIQGRGETQYF. The DNA for the CDR3 is TGTGCCAGCAGTATTCAGGGAAGGGGAGAGACCCAGTACTTC.

CDR3 residues: CASSQVGRSPNTEAFF. The CDR3 DNA follows: TGCGCCAGCAGCCAAGTCGGTCGCTCCCCGAACACTGAAGCTTTCTTT. The gene calls are TRBV4-1 and TRBJ1-1; D unresolved. CDR3 length: 16 residues. V lost 1 base and J lost 1, with 13 bases in between. Looked up from germline, CDR1 is MGHRA and CDR2 is YSYEKL.

The chain links TRBV19 to TRBJ2-3, with D possibly called TRBD1 or TRBD2 (6 bases each). With 3 bases removed from V and 2 bases from J, the gap between germline ends came to 15 bases. CDR3 length: 16 amino acids. From germline, CDR1 is LNHDA and CDR2 SQIVND (reference sequence). The CDR3 here is CASSMGGGQLTDTQYF. The CDR3 bases are TGTGCCAGTAGTATGGGGGGAGGACAGCTCACAGATACGCAGTATTTT.